Listed below are T cell receptor beta chains from one sample, sequenced in a study of T cells expressing NK-cell markers. TCRdb reprocessed the 5' RACE reads, with one entry per CDR3 protein and no DNA. The ten top clones account for over 1.3%, within a sample of about 460,000 distinct CDR3 sequences. What was sequenced was blood T cells: a sorted CD56 or NKG2C T cell subset, CD4+ or CD8+ T cells, or bulk PBMC T cells (not recorded which). The receptors stem from a woman in her forties or fifties in good health. CDR3s include the opening cysteine and the closing phenylalanine or tryptophan.

V	J	CDR3
TRBV29-1	TRBJ2-3	CSVASGLAGASDTQYF
TRBV7-9	TRBJ2-1	CASTPKGEGNEQFF
TRBV15	TRBJ2-3	CATSRGLPGDTQYF
TRBV2	TRBJ2-1	CASSTGRVNNEQFF
TRBV7-9	TRBJ2-2	CANSPNQREANTGELFF
TRBV7-2	TRBJ2-5	CASSLDLAGGLQETQYF
TRBV9	TRBJ2-1	CASSVAAELYNEQFF
TRBV15	TRBJ2-2	CATSREPETGELFF
TRBV5-1	TRBJ2-7	CASSPGHMFYEQYF
TRBV4-1	TRBJ1-2	CASSQTGDGYTF
TRBV12-3/TRBV12-4	TRBJ1-4	CASTEHGGWLREKLFF
TRBV19	TRBJ1-1	CASTETGATEAFF
TRBV7-8	TRBJ2-7	CASSLDTRDEQYF
TRBV20-1	TRBJ1-2	CSARDSSSLFHGYTF
TRBV12-3/TRBV12-4	TRBJ1-5	CASSPGTALGQPQHF
TRBV20-1	TRBJ2-3	CSARTGRSTDTQYF
TRBV19	TRBJ2-3	CASSIGGSGSSDTQYF
TRBV24-1	TRBJ2-1	CATHGNNEQFF
TRBV5-1	TRBJ1-1	CASSREGATSKGTEAFF
TRBV12-5	TRBJ2-3	CASGPQGPDTQYF
TRBV5-1	TRBJ1-4	CASRRTGQGAEKLFF
TRBV10-3	TRBJ2-3	CAIDSGNTDTQYF
TRBV7-8	TRBJ1-2	CASSLLGTADYGYTF
TRBV5-1	TRBJ1-1	CASSLVGTEAFF
TRBV10-3	TRBJ2-1	CATRRVVYNEQFF
TRBV7-9	TRBJ2-1	CASSLALAGGVNEQFF
TRBV12-3/TRBV12-4	TRBJ1-2	CASSLSLLRGYTF
TRBV29-1	TRBJ2-1	CSVAPGGVDNEQFF
TRBV20-1	TRBJ2-1	CSGRGVTYNEQFF
TRBV20-1	TRBJ2-3	CSAIRPASGRGGPQYF
TRBV29-1	TRBJ2-3	CSVEDLRVAGGADTQYF
TRBV10-3	TRBJ2-3	CATWKRTTDTQYF
TRBV3-1	TRBJ1-1	CASSGGHLRTEAFF
TRBV3-1	TRBJ1-1	CASQGRLEAFF
TRBV12-3/TRBV12-4	TRBJ2-3	CASRFTGRGTDTQYF
TRBV12-3/TRBV12-4	TRBJ2-7	CASSSLMGGVARYEQYF
TRBV4-1	TRBJ1-3	CASSQEGTGDATGNTIYF
TRBV3-1	TRBJ1-2	CASSQGGGALGYGYTF
TRBV6-5	TRBJ2-3	CASSYSQGRTDTQYF
TRBV12-3/TRBV12-4	TRBJ2-7	CASTNSGGASEQYF
TRBV4-2	TRBJ2-6	CASSQEGTVGANVLTF
TRBV6-1	TRBJ2-3	CASSDDSSTDTQYF
TRBV7-6	TRBJ2-7	CASSPIPGPQAEQYF
TRBV4-1	TRBJ1-2	CASSQEGRGYGYTF
TRBV28	TRBJ2-1	CASSLSLEGGEQFF
TRBV7-2	TRBJ2-1	CASTLGTQPSNEQFF
TRBV10-3	TRBJ2-7	CAISVAGAQDYEQYF
TRBV27	TRBJ2-1	CASSLSGARNNEQFF
TRBV20-1	TRBJ2-1	CSAYTPGQTYNEQFF